Below are 24 T cell receptor beta chains sequenced from a single sample in a study of T-cell memory formation after mild COVID-19. TCRdb redid the calling of the 5' RACE reads with MiXCR, one entry per CDR3 protein. The sample has about 400,000 distinct CDR3 sequences, roughly 14% seen once. The source material was PBMCs or a T cell subset sorted from them (not recorded which). Every receptor here comes from a man aged 18 to 29 who had mild COVID-19 (a few samples of this study predate the infection). Cell type and time point are not known.

This clonotype was recorded a few times. This chain links TRBV6-6 with TRBJ2-3; tentative D call: TRBD2 (5 bases). This CDR3 contains 16 residues. Germline CDR1 and CDR2: MNHNY and SVGAGI (reference sequence). V was trimmed by 7 bases and J by 4 bases, leaving 21 bases between them. In nucleotides, the CDR3 is TGTGCCAGCACCCGGGGTATGGGCAGAATCTCAGATACGCAGTATTTT. It specifies CASTRGMGRISDTQYF.

The CDR3 DNA follows: TGTGCCAGCAGTCCCGGGGGCTTTTGGGAAGCTTTCTTT. It yields the protein CASSPGGFWEAFF. This chain joins TRBV12-3 or TRBV12-4 and TRBJ1-1; D possibly corresponds to TRBD1 (6 bases). The CDR3 covers 13 residues. The V gene lost 5 bases and the J gene lost 8 bases, with 15 bases spanning the gap.

This clonotype has a handful of counts. The chain recombines TRBV9 with TRBJ2-7; no clear D. Germline V gives CDR1 SGDLS, CDR2 YYNGEE. CDR3 length equals 13 residues. The V end lost 0 bases, the J end lost 3 bases, and 7 bases lay between the germline ends. CDR3 loop: CASSVGWGYEQYF. The CDR3 region has the DNA TGTGCCAGCAGCGTAGGGTGGGGCTACGAGCAGTACTTC.

This clonotype was counted a single time. The rearrangement joins TRBV27 to TRBJ1-5, with D perhaps matching TRBD1 (5 bases). V lost 5 bases and J 4 bases, leaving 15 bases between the germline ends. The CDR3 covers 15 residues. Germline CDR1 and CDR2: MNHEY and SMNVEV (reference sequence). The CDR3 DNA is TGTGCCAGCAGTCCCCTAGGGGAAATTAATCAGCCCCAGCATTTT. Translation gives CASSPLGEINQPQHF.

This clonotype was counted a few times. The genes are TRBV4-3 and TRBJ1-5, with D hard to call. CDR1 is LGHNA, CDR2 YSLEER, per germline. The CDR3 runs to 15 residues. V lost 0 bases and J 3 bases, leaving 9 bases between the germline ends. In DNA form, the CDR3 reads TGCGCCAGCAGCCAAGAGTTTTTGTCCAATCAGCCCCAGCATTTT. Its translation: CASSQEFLSNQPQHF.

This clonotype was observed a handful of times. V gene TRBV18 combines with J gene TRBJ1-1, with 7 nucleotides matching TRBD1. The CDR3 is 14 residues long. CDR1 and CDR2 (germline): KGHSH, LQKENI. V trimming: 2 bases; J trimming: 5 bases; junction bases outside the gene matches: 5. CDR3 DNA: TGTGCCAGCTCACCATCAGGGGGAGAAACTGAAGCTTTCTTT. Its translation is CASSPSGGETEAFF.

This clonotype has just a few counts. The V and J genes are TRBV29-1 and TRBJ1-3, with D perhaps matching TRBD1 (5 bases). The CDR3 consists of 14 residues. The germline V gene has CDR1 SQVTM and CDR2 ANQGSEA. The V and J ends lost 7 bases and 0 bases respectively, with 13 bases between them. CDR3 DNA sequence: TGCAGCGCGCTAGACAGCCTCTCTGGAAACACCATATATTTT. This sequence encodes CSALDSLSGNTIYF.

The gene calls are TRBV30 and TRBJ2-7; D remains ambiguous. The CDR3 length is 14 residues. The V end lost 4 bases, the J end lost 6 bases, and 19 bases lay between the germline ends. Germline lookup yields CDR1 GTSNPN and CDR2 SVGIG (reference sequence). The CDR3 DNA follows: TGTGCCTGGAACAGCTGGAGTGGTTCTGTCGAGCAGTACTTC. Amino acids: CAWNSWSGSVEQYF.

This clonotype was seen a few times. The chain links TRBV7-6 to TRBJ2-3, with 11 nucleotides matching TRBD1. V was pared by 0 bases and J by 4 bases, with 6 bases of the junction left unmatched. Germline-derived CDR1 and CDR2 are SGHVS and FNYEAQ. This CDR3 spans 17 amino acids. The CDR3 loop reads CASSLAPGQGGADTQYF. In DNA form, the CDR3 reads TGTGCCAGCAGCTTAGCCCCGGGACAGGGGGGAGCAGATACGCAGTATTTT.

This clonotype turned up a few times. This rearrangement joins TRBV5-6 to TRBJ2-5; D remains ambiguous. Germline V gene data show CDR1 as SGHDT and CDR2 as YYEEEE. The V and J ends lost 3 bases and 2 bases respectively, with 8 bases between them. This CDR3 has 13 amino acids. CDR3 bases: TGTGCCAGCAGCTCCCTGGTACAAGAGACCCAGTACTTC. It is translated as CASSSLVQETQYF.

The V and J genes are TRBV7-9 and TRBJ2-5; D possibly corresponds to TRBD1 (6 bases). The germline V and J ends were trimmed by 6 bases and 4 bases, with 24 bases remaining between them. CDR3 length equals 17 residues. CDR1 SEHNR and CDR2 FQNEAQ come from the germline V gene (reference sequence). CDR3 bases: TGTGCCAGCAGTTCAGGCCGGGACACCCAAATTGGAGAGACCCAGTACTTC. This encodes CASSSGRDTQIGETQYF. The entire variable domain, with the rest obtained from reference TRBV7-9 and TRBJ2-5, is as follows: DTGVSQNPRHKITKRGQNVTFRCDPISEHNRLYWYRQTLGQGPEFLTYFQNEAQLEKSRLLSDRFSAERPKGSFSTLEIQRTEQGDSAMYLCASSSGRDTQIGETQYFGPGTRLLVL.

This clonotype occurred many times. The genes are TRBV7-9 and TRBJ2-3; D is uncertain. CDR3 size: 12 residues. The V gene lost 4 bases and the J gene lost 6 bases, with 8 bases spanning the gap. Germline CDR1 is SEHNR and CDR2 is FQNEAQ (reference sequence). This CDR3 is CASSWVPDTQYF. For the CDR3, the DNA is TGTGCCAGCAGCTGGGTCCCCGATACGCAGTATTTT.

The V gene is TRBV28, the J gene TRBJ1-5; D may be TRBD1 (5 bases). The V gene's germline CDR1 is MDHEN and CDR2 SYDVKM. The CDR3 runs to 15 residues. Trimming shortened V by 2 bases and J by 3 bases, and 11 bases separated the two germline ends. The CDR3 nucleotides read TGTGCCAGCAGTTTAAGGGGCAGGGCCAATCAGCCCCAGCATTTT. Translation: CASSLRGRANQPQHF.

J is TRBJ2-3 and V is TRBV30, with 12 positions matching TRBD1. The CDR3 has 15 residues. J gave up 6 bases and V 4 bases, and 8 bases lay outside the gene matches. Germline V CDR1 and CDR2: GTSNPN, SVGIG (reference sequence). Here the CDR3 reads CAWNPGTGGSDTQYF. CDR3 DNA: TGTGCCTGGAACCCCGGGACAGGGGGCTCGGATACGCAGTATTTT.

J is TRBJ2-3 and V is TRBV18; D gene unclear. Trimming removed 4 bases at V and 2 bases at J, with 7 bases between. Germline CDR1 KGHSH, CDR2 LQKENI. The CDR3 extends over 13 amino acids. The CDR3 DNA reads as TGTGCCAGCTCACACGGAAACACAGATACGCAGTATTTT. Translating it yields CASSHGNTDTQYF.

This clonotype was seen a few times. The chain links TRBV7-2 to TRBJ1-5; D remains unclear. Trimming stripped 7 bases from V and 8 bases from J, with 18 bases between. CDR3 size: 14 residues. The germline CDR1 and CDR2 sequences are SGHTA and FQGNSA. This CDR3 reads CASTQDPSSEPQHF. CDR3 bases: TGTGCCAGCACCCAAGACCCCAGCAGCGAGCCCCAGCATTTT. The variable domain in full, completed from reference TRBV7-2 and TRBJ1-5, reads GAGVSQSPSNKVTEKGKDVELRCDPISGHTALYWYRQSLGQGLEFLIYFQGNSAPDKSGLPSDRFSAERTGGSVSTLTIQRTQQEDSAVYLCASTQDPSSEPQHFGDGTRLSIL.

This clonotype has more than one count but fewer than ten. This chain links TRBV7-2 with TRBJ2-1; TRBD1 might be the D (6 bases). The CDR3 extends over 15 amino acids. The germline V gene encodes CDR1 SGHTA and CDR2 FQGNSA. V shed 4 bases and J shed 5 bases, with 15 bases lying between them. CDR3 residues: CASSYTGTPNNEQFF. The CDR3 nucleotides are TGTGCCAGCAGCTATACCGGGACACCGAACAATGAGCAGTTCTTC.

The table lists this clonotype with a few counts. The chain recombines TRBV9 with TRBJ2-2; D remains ambiguous. From germline, CDR1 is SGDLS and CDR2 YYNGEE. Trimming pared 0 bases from V and 5 bases from J, leaving 14 bases between. The CDR3 contains 16 residues. The CDR3 protein is CASSVGAAQRTGELFF. CDR3 bases: TGTGCCAGCAGCGTAGGCGCAGCCCAACGGACCGGGGAGCTGTTTTTT.

The chain has TRBV7-2 and TRBJ1-5; D unresolved. The V and J ends lost 1 base and 7 bases respectively, with 11 bases between them. The germline V gene has CDR1 SGHTA and CDR2 FQGNSA. The CDR3 extends over 14 amino acids. CDR3 sequence reads: CASSLGIGYQPQHF. The CDR3 coding sequence is TGTGCCAGCAGCTTAGGTATAGGGTACCAGCCCCAGCATTTT. The full variable domain, with the rest looked up from reference TRBV7-2 and TRBJ1-5, is GAGVSQSPSNKVTEKGKDVELRCDPISGHTALYWYRQSLGQGLEFLIYFQGNSAPDKSGLPSDRFSAERTGGSVSTLTIQRTQQEDSAVYLCASSLGIGYQPQHFGDGTRLSIL.

The chain combines TRBV3-1 with TRBJ1-2, with unresolved D. V gave up 4 bases and J gave up 8 bases, with 14 bases separating them. The CDR3 covers 13 residues. Germline CDR1 LGHDT, CDR2 YNNKEL (reference sequence). This CDR3 is CASSRGNQRGYTF. CDR3 sequence (DNA): TGTGCCAGCAGCCGAGGGAATCAAAGGGGCTACACCTTC.

The J gene is TRBJ1-1, the V gene TRBV24-1; maybe TRBD1 (5 bases). Germline values: CDR1 KGHDR, CDR2 SFDVKD. The CDR3 has 13 residues. The V end was cut by 4 bases, the J end by 11 bases, with 16 bases between. The CDR3 region is CATSDHGDREAFF. In DNA, the CDR3 is TGTGCCACCAGTGACCATGGGGACCGCGAGGCTTTCTTT.

This clonotype was seen a handful of times. The chain has TRBV7-6 and TRBJ2-7; D possibly corresponds to TRBD1 (6 bases). The CDR3 runs to 15 residues. The V gene lost 3 bases and the J gene lost 3 bases, with 15 bases spanning the gap. Germline assignment: CDR1 SGHVS and CDR2 FNYEAQ. CDR3 bases: TGTGCCAGCAGCTTCAGGGGCGCGCGTCTCTACGAGCAGTACTTC. It codes for CASSFRGARLYEQYF.

This clonotype has ten or more counts. The chain combines TRBV7-9 with TRBJ2-4, with D perhaps given as TRBD1 or TRBD2 (5 bases each). The CDR3 is made up of 16 amino acids. V lost 1 base and J lost 5, with 15 bases in between. CDR1 SEHNR and CDR2 FQNEAQ come from the germline V gene (reference sequence). The CDR3 here is CASSLGRRERQNIQYF. The CDR3 DNA follows: TGTGCCAGCAGCTTAGGGCGCAGGGAGCGTCAAAACATTCAGTACTTC.

This clonotype was seen only a few times. CDR3 in DNA: TGTGCCAGCAGTTTAAGTCGGGGGCTCGAGCAGTACGTC. Translation gives CASSLSRGLEQYV. The rearrangement joins TRBV27 to TRBJ2-7; D is perhaps TRBD1 or TRBD2 (6 bases each). The V end was cut by 2 bases, the J end by 6 bases, with 11 bases between. From germline, CDR1 is MNHEY and CDR2 SMNVEV (reference sequence). This CDR3 has 13 residues.